This T cell receptor (beta chain) originates from a study of blood T cell repertoires in COVID-19. Study as a whole: Donors in the United States, Italy and Spain gave samples during acute or convalescent COVID-19. From T cells, B-cell-depleted T cells, or PBMCs came the material, which was cDNA or gDNA.

As handled by the study authors: Researchers report that nucleated cell counts were estimated from reference gene primer amplification. Some clones are missing from TCRdb's copy, which holds only in-frame ones; the method was immunoSEQ multiplex PCR. Clone size and the V and J calls come from that table; the DNA yielded D and trimming. Of approximately 210,000 clones listed, 88% are singletons. This clone was counted between two and nine times. The trim removed 4 bases at V and 0 bases at J, leaving 2 bases unmatched. Germline V lookup: CDR1 SNHLY, CDR2 FYNNEI. This CDR3 region has 15 residues. The clonotype was recovered from a man in his 70s with acute or convalescent COVID-19. The source material was peripheral blood. The chain carries TRBV2 and TRBJ2-2, with 7 bases lining up with TRBD2. CDR3: CASSVTSSNTGELFF. The CDR3 coding sequence is TGTGCCAGCAGTGTGACTAGCTCGAACACCGGGGAGCTGTTTTTT.